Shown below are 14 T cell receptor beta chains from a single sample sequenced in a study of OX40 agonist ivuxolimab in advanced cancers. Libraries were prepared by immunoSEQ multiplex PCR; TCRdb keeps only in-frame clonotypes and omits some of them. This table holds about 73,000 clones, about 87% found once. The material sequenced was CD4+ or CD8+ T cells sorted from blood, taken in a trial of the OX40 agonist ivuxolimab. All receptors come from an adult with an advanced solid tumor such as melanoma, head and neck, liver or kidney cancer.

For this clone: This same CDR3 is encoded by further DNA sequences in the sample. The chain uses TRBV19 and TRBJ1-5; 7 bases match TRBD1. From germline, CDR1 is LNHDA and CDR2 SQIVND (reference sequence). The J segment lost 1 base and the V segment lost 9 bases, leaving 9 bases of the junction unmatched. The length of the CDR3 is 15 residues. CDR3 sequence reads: CASSRGPVSNQPQHF. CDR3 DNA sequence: TGTGCCAGCTCGAGGGGGCCAGTAAGCAATCAGCCCCAGCATTTT.

CDR3 residues: CASRTGPNQETQYF. CDR3 bases: TGTGCCAGCAGAACAGGGCCAAACCAAGAGACCCAGTACTTC. The chain uses TRBV11-2 and TRBJ2-5; D may be TRBD1 (6 bases). There are 14 residues in the CDR3. V lost 6 bases, J lost 0 bases, and 11 bases lay in between. The germline V gene has CDR1 SGHAT and CDR2 FQNNGV.

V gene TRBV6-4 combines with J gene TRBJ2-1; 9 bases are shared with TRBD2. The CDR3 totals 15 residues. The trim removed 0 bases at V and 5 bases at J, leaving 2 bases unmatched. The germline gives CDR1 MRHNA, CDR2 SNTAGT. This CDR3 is CASSDSPSGNNEQFF. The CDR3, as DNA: TGTGCCAGCAGTGACTCTCCTAGCGGGAACAATGAGCAGTTCTTC.

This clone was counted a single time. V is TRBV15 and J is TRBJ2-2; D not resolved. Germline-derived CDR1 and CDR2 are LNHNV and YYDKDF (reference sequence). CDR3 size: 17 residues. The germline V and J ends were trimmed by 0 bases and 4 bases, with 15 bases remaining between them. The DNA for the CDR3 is TGTGCCACCAGCAGAGATCTATTAGGGTTGGTCACCGGGGAGCTGTTTTTT. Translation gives CATSRDLLGLVTGELFF.

DNA of the CDR3: TGCAGCGTTGAGACAGGGGTGACCAATCAGCCCCAGCATTTT. It translates to CSVETGVTNQPQHF. The gene calls are TRBV29-1 and TRBJ1-5; 8 bases fit TRBD1. V lost 3 bases, J lost 3 bases, and 4 bases stayed unmatched. CDR3 length: 14 amino acids. Germline CDR1 and CDR2: SQVTM and ANQGSEA. Full variable domain (remainder filled in from reference TRBV29-1 and TRBJ1-5): SAVISQKPSRDICQRGTSLTIQCQVDSQVTMMFWYRQQPGQSLTLIATANQGSEATYESGFVIDKFPISRPNLTFSTLTVSNMSPEDSSIYLCSVETGVTNQPQHFGDGTRLSIL.

CDR3 region: CASKPHLAELHQPQHF. The CDR3 nucleotides read TGTGCCAGCAAGCCTCATCTGGCAGAGCTACATCAGCCCCAGCATTTT. The chain recombines TRBV5-5 with TRBJ1-5; D gene ambiguous. The V gene lost 6 bases and the J gene lost 5 bases, with 21 bases spanning the gap. CDR1 and CDR2 from the germline V gene are SGHKS and YYEKEE (reference sequence). There are 16 residues in the CDR3. Together with reference TRBV5-5 and TRBJ1-5, the CDR3 gives the full variable domain: DAGVTQSPTHLIKTRGQQVTLRCSPISGHKSVSWYQQVLGQGPQFIFQYYEKEERGRGNFPDRFSARQFPNYSSELNVNALLLGDSALYLCASKPHLAELHQPQHFGDGTRLSIL.

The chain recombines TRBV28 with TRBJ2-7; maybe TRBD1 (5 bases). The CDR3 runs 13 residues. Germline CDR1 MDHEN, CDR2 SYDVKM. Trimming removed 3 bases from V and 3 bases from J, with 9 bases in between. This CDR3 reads CASSLTVYYEQYF. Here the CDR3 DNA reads TGTGCCAGCAGTTTGACAGTTTACTACGAGCAGTACTTC.

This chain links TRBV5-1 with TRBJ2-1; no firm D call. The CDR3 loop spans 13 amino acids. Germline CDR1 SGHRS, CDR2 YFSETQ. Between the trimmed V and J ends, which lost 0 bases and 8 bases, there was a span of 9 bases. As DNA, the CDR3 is TGCGCCAGCAGCTTGGCCCCCCGCGATGAGCAGTTCTTC. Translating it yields CASSLAPRDEQFF.

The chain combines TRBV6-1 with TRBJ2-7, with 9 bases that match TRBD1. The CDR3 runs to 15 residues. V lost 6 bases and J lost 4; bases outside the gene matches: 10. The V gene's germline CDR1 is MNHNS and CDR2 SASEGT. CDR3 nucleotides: TGTGCCAGCAGGGAGTCCGGGACAGGGTTATACGAGCAGTACTTC. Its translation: CASRESGTGLYEQYF.

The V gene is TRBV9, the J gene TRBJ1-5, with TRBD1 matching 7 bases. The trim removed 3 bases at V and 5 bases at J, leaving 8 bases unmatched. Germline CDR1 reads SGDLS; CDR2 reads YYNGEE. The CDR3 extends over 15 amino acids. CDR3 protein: CASSADDRAHQPQHF. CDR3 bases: TGTGCCAGCAGCGCAGACGACAGGGCTCATCAGCCCCAGCATTTT.

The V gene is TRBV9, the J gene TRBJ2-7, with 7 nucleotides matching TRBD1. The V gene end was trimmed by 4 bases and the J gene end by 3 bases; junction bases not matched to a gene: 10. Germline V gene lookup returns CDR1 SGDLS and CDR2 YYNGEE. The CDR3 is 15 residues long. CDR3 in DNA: TGTGCCAGCAGCCCCACCGGGACAGCCCTCTACGAGCAGTACTTC. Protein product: CASSPTGTALYEQYF.

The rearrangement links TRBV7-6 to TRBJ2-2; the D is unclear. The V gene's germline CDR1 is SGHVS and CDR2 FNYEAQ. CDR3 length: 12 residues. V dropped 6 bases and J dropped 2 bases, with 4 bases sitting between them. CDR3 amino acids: CASRGNTGELFF. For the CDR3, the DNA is TGTGCCAGCAGGGGCAACACCGGGGAGCTGTTTTTT.

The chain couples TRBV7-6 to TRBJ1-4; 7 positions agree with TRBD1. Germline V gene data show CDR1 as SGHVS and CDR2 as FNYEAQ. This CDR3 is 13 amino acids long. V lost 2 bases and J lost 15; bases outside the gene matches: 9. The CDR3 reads CASSLYRGLEVFF. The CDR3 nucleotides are TGTGCCAGCAGCTTATACAGGGGTCTAGAGGTGTTTTTT.

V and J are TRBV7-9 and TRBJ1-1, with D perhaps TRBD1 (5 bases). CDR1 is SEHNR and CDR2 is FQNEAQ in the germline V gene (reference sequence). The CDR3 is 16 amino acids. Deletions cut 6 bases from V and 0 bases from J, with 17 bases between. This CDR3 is CASSATKGALNTEAFF. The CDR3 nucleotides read TGTGCCAGCAGTGCTACTAAAGGGGCATTGAACACTGAAGCTTTCTTT.